This T cell receptor beta chain stems from a study of cytomegalovirus exposure and HLA in healthy donors. Findings and caveats of the study: In a later analysis, the majority of CMV-associated beta chains seemingly showed HLA restriction. Later on, an analysis found that several of the most significant clusters appeared to be linked to common viral pathogens, which included parvovirus B19.

The sample holds a few counts of this clone. The antigen is unknown. V lost 5 bases, J lost 10 bases, and 7 bases stayed unmatched. The germline V gene encodes CDR1 MNHEY and CDR2 SVGAGI. The CDR3 covers 13 residues. 60 Vbeta and 13 Jbeta primers were used in PCR. Clones were sequenced by immunoSEQ multiplex PCR, and TCRdb holds only the in-frame ones, with some missing. Here the sample spans about 91,000 clones, under 75% being singletons. The TCR comes from a female donor in good health and CMV-seronegative. The sample was PBMCs. The chain uses TRBV6-5 and TRBJ1-1; TRBD1 agrees at 10 bases. The CDR3 here is CASSDRQGAGAFF. CDR3 DNA: TGTGCCAGCAGTGACCGACAGGGGGCGGGAGCTTTCTTT.